These 5 T cell receptor beta chains were sequenced from one sample in a study of regulatory T cells in long-lasting Graves disease. CDR3-region Arm-PCR and iRepertoire HTBI primers produced the TCR beta libraries. TCRdb re-called the multiplex PCR reads with MiXCR, one entry per CDR3 protein. The sample yields a few hundred thousand distinct CDR3 sequences, 20% to 25% seen once. The time point was: persistent/refractory GD, antithyroid drugs over 5 years with positive TRAb. The authors made the TCR library using RNA they extracted from PBMCs. The input for sequencing was peripheral blood mononuclear cells (PBMCs), taken when the disease was refractory, from a patient treated with antithyroid drugs. The receptor source for this set is a female donor with Graves disease.

The V call is TRBV28, the J call TRBJ1-6, with 7 positions matching TRBD1. V dropped 7 bases and J dropped 3; count of bases not matched to a gene: 9. Per germline, CDR1 MDHEN and CDR2 SYDVKM. The CDR3 loop spans 16 amino acids. The CDR3 here is CASTSTGALYNSPLHF. As DNA, the CDR3 is TGTGCCAGCACCTCTACAGGGGCGCTCTATAATTCACCCCTCCACTTT.

The rearrangement links TRBV9 to TRBJ2-2, with D maybe TRBD2 (6 bases). CDR3 size: 17 residues. Per germline, CDR1 SGDLS and CDR2 YYNGEE. Trimming pared 0 bases from V and 2 bases from J, leaving 14 bases between. The CDR3 here is CASSVAGSGANTGELFF. The CDR3 region has the DNA TGTGCCAGCAGCGTAGCCGGTAGCGGAGCCAACACCGGGGAGCTGTTTTTT.

This clonotype was counted at least ten times. The DNA of the CDR3 is TGTGCCAGCAGCCAAGTAAGGCCTACTCAAAGCTACGAGCAGTACTTC. This codes for CASSQVRPTQSYEQYF. The V call is TRBV3-1, the J call TRBJ2-7, with D unresolved. This CDR3 region has 16 residues. Trimming took 1 base from V and 3 from J, leaving 16 bases between them. The germline CDR1 and CDR2 sequences are LGHDT and YNNKEL (reference sequence).

The V call is TRBV20-1, the J call TRBJ2-1; D may be TRBD1 or TRBD2 (5 bases each). This CDR3 contains 12 residues. Per germline, CDR1 DFQATT and CDR2 SNEGSKA (reference sequence). Trimming left V 5 bases short and J 6 bases short, with 11 bases between. The CDR3: CSASGTINEQFF. In DNA form, the CDR3 reads TGCAGTGCTTCCGGGACCATCAATGAGCAGTTCTTC.

This sequence joins TRBV20-1 and TRBJ2-7, with TRBD2 identical over 10 bases. Trimming at V came to 2 bases and at J to 3 bases, leaving 7 bases not matched to a gene. There are 15 residues in the CDR3. Germline V lookup: CDR1 DFQATT, CDR2 SNEGSKA (reference sequence). The CDR3 nucleotides read TGCAGTGCTAGAATCGGCTCTAGCGGGGGCTACGAGCAGTACTTC. This translates into CSARIGSSGGYEQYF.